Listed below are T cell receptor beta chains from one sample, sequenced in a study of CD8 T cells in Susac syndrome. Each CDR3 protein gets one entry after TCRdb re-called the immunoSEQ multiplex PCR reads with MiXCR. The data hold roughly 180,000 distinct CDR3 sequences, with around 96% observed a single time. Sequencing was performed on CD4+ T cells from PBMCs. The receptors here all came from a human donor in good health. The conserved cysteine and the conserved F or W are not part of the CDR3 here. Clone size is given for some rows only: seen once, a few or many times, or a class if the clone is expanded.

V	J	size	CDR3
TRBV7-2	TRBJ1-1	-	ASSLVRGNTEAF
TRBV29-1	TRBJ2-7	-	SAIDGGVGEQY
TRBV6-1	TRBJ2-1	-	ASRKRTSGRINEQF
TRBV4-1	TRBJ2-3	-	ASSQSGTSGRSTDTQY
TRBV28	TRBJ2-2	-	ASTSDPGAGELF
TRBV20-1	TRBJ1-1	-	SALPRVNTEAF
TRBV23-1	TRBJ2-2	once	ASSRGSLHGELF
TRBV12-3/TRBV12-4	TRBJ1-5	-	ASWDSHQPQH
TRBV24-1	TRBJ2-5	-	ATSDRQGKETQY
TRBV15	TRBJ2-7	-	ATSNRVYEQY
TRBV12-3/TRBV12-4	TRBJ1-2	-	ASNPMTGPIYGYT
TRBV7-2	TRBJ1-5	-	ASSLVDGNQPQH
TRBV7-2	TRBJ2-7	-	ASSRQRSYEQY
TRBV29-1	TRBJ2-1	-	SVDFWREDPYNEQF
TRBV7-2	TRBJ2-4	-	ASSGSSGNFIQY
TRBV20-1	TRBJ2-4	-	SAREQTGGPGY
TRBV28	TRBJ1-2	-	ASSPPRFYGYT
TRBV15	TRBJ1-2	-	ATSAWKVNYGYT
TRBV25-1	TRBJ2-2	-	ASSDSTTNTGELF
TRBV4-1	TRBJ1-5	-	ASSQDWRQPGRGNQPQH
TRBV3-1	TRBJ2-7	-	ASSQGRAGQY
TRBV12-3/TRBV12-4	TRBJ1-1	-	ASRWGAVNTEAF
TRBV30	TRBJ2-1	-	AWRASGSRNEQF
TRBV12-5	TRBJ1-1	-	ASGFGDSEAF
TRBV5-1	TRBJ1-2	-	ASSLQQGLDGYT
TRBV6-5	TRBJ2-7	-	ASSYSSLWDFTYEQY
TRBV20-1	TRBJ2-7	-	SARKGIGYEQY
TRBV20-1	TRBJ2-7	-	SAEGLAGYEQY
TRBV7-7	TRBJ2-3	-	ASSSDIRTDTQY
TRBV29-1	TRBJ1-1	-	SAVQGVSREAF
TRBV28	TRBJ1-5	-	ASRKTGEYQPQH
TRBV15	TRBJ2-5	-	ATSRLEKETQY
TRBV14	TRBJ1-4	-	ASSPRMGVIEKLF
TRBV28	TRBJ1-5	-	ASSFGGIGPQH
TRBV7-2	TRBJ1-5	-	ASSLTANSNQPQH
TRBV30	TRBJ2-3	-	AWSVGRASTDTQY
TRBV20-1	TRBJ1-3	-	SADKQGSGNTIY
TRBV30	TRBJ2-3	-	ARTGTEGNTQY
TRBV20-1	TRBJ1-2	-	SARPARGLGGGYT
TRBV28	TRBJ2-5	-	ASSPRQPETQY
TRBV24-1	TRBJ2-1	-	ATSDARRLRDEQF
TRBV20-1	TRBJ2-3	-	SAVAGVNTDTQY
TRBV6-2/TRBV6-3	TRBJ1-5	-	ASRDTSKGNQPQH
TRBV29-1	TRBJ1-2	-	SVALPVYGYT
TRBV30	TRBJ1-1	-	AWRNVNTEAF
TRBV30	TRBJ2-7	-	AATRDIAYEQY
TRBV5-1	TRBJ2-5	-	ASSRYTGTEDETQY
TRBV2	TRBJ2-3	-	ASRGTGRTDTQY
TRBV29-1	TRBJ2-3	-	SVRTGLGGNTQY
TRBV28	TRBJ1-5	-	ASSYLRRGLVQPQH
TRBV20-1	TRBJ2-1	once	SAQTGREIRNEQF
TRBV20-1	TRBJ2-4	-	SAPRESKNIQY